This T cell receptor (beta chain) was found in a study of response to subunit inactivated influenza vaccine. General study findings and limits: The authors suggested that few new T cells are recruited per seasonal influenza vaccination.

The CDR3 has 13 amino acids. Trimming removed 7 bases from V and 6 bases from J; junction bases left unmatched: 7. Germline lookup yields CDR1 MNHNS and CDR2 SASEGT. Ten or more counts support this clonotype. The antigen remains unidentified. Using its own MiXCR run on the RT-PCR reads, TCRdb lists one record per CDR3 protein. The sample gives 650,000 or so distinct CDR3 sequences, approximately 14% of which show up once; roughly 7.6% is in the top ten. This specimen consisted of PBMCs from blood, obtained roughly 2 weeks before vaccination. This chain uses TRBV6-1 with TRBJ1-2; 8 bases are shared with TRBD1. This TCR derives from a man between 50 and 59 years old who received an inactivated influenza vaccine. Here the CDR3 reads CASTHGQGNGYTF. Written as DNA, the CDR3 is TGTGCCAGCACCCATGGACAGGGTAATGGCTACACCTTC.